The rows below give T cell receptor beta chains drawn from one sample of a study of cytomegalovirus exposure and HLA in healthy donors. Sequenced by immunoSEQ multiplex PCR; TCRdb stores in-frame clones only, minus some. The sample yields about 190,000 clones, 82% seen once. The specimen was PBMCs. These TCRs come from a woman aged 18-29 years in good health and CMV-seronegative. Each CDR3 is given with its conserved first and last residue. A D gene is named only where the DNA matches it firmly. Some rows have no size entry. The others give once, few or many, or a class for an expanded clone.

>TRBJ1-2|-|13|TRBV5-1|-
CASSLTGSYGYTF
TGCGCCAGCAGCTTGACAGGGAGCTATGGCTACACCTTC
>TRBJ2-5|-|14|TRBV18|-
CASSPPGQQETQYF
TGTGCCAGCTCACCACCAGGACAGCAAGAGACCCAGTACTTC
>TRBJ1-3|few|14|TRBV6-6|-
CASSYQGSGNTIYF
TGTGCCAGCAGTTACCAGGGATCTGGAAACACCATATATTTT
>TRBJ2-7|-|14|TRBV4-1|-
CASSQEPDYYEQYF
TGCGCCAGCAGCCAAGAGCCCGACTACTACGAGCAGTACTTC
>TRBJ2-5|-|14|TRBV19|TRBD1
CASSIDRGEETQYF
TGTGCCAGTAGTATCGACAGGGGGGAAGAGACCCAGTACTTC
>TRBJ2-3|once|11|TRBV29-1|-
CMSRDLDTQYF
TGCATGTCGAGGGACTTGGATACGCAGTATTTT
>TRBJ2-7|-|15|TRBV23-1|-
CASSQKLGDGDEQYF
TGCGCCAGCAGTCAAAAATTAGGGGATGGGGACGAGCAGTACTTC
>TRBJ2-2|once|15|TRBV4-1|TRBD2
CASSWGLAGVGELFF
TGCGCCAGCAGCTGGGGACTAGCGGGAGTCGGGGAGCTGTTTTTT
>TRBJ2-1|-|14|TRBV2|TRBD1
CASWGQGKVNEQFF
TGTGCCAGCTGGGGACAGGGTAAGGTCAATGAGCAGTTCTTC
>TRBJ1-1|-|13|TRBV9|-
CASSGGLNTEAFF
TGTGCCAGCAGCGGGGGGCTGAACACTGAAGCTTTCTTT
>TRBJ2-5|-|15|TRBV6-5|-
CASSYSSTDQETQYF
TGTGCCAGCAGTTACTCGAGTACGGACCAAGAGACCCAGTACTTC
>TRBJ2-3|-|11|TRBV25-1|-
CASRASDTQYF
TGTGCCAGCAGAGCTTCAGATACGCAGTATTTT
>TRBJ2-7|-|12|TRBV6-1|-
CASSELPYEQYF
TGTGCCAGCAGTGAACTACCCTACGAGCAGTACTTC
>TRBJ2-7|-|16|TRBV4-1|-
CASSSSTAGTLYEQYF
TGCGCCAGCAGCTCCTCAACGGCGGGCACACTCTACGAGCAGTACTTC
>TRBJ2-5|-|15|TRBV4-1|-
CASSHPGLGEETQYF
TGCGCCAGCAGCCATCCGGGACTCGGGGAAGAGACCCAGTACTTC
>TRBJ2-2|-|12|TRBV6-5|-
CASRAVSGELFF
TGTGCCAGCCGAGCGGTTAGTGGGGAGCTGTTTTTT
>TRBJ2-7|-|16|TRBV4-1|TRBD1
CASSPGQASPSYEQYF
TGCGCCAGCAGCCCGGGACAGGCAAGTCCCTCCTACGAGCAGTACTTC
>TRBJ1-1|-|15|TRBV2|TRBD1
CASSARTGGRTEAFF
TGTGCCAGCAGTGCAAGGACAGGGGGCAGGACTGAAGCTTTCTTT
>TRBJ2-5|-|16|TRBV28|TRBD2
CASSPLTSGRLETQYF
TGTGCCAGCAGCCCCCTTACTAGCGGGAGGTTAGAGACCCAGTACTTC
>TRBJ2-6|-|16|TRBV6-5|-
CASSYFGSSGANVLTF
TGTGCCAGCAGTTACTTCGGGAGCTCTGGGGCCAACGTCCTGACTTTC
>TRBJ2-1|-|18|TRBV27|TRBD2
CASSLLVLAGSYYNEQFF
TGTGCCAGCAGTTTATTGGTTCTAGCGGGGAGCTACTACAATGAGCAGTTCTTC
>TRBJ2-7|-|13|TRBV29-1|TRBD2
CSVGGTSVYEQYF
TGCAGCGTCGGGGGGACTAGCGTCTACGAGCAGTACTTC
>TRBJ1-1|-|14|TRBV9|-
CASSVEGGHTEAFF
TGTGCCAGCAGCGTAGAGGGAGGGCACACTGAAGCTTTCTTT
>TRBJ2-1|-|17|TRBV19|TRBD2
CASSFGTSGGLYNEQFF
TGTGCCAGTAGTTTCGGGACTAGCGGGGGGCTTTACAATGAGCAGTTCTTC
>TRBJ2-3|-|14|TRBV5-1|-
CASTRGGSTDTQYF
TGCGCCAGCACGCGTGGCGGTAGCACAGATACGCAGTATTTT
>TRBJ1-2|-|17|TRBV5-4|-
CASSLVGRGNSDYGYTF
TGTGCCAGCAGCTTGGTAGGTCGAGGGAACAGTGACTATGGCTACACCTTC
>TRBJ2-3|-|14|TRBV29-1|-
CSADVGGAWDTQYF
TGCAGCGCTGACGTGGGGGGGGCGTGGGATACGCAGTATTTT
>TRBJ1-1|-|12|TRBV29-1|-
CSSGRENTEAFF
TGCAGCTCAGGTCGGGAGAACACTGAAGCTTTCTTT
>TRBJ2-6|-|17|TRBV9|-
CASSVASSSSGANVLTF
TGTGCCAGCAGCGTAGCCTCAAGCTCCTCTGGGGCCAACGTCCTGACTTTC
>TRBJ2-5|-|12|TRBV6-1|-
CAGRSVQETQYF
TGTGCCGGGAGATCAGTCCAAGAGACCCAGTACTTC
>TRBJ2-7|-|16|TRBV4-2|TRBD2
CASSQTGTSGQSVQYF
TGTGCCAGCAGCCAAACCGGGACTAGCGGGCAATCCGTGCAGTACTTC
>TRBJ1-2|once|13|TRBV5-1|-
CASTLTGTYGYTF
TGCGCCAGCACGTTGACCGGGACTTATGGCTACACCTTC
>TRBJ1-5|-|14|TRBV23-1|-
CASSQSAGCQPQHF
TGCGCCAGCAGTCAATCGGCGGGTTGTCAGCCCCAGCATTTT
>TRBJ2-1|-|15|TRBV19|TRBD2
CASSTGLAGGNEQFF
TGTGCCAGTAGTACCGGACTAGCGGGGGGGAATGAGCAGTTCTTC
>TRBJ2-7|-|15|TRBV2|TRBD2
CASTLSGRGSYEQYF
TGTGCCAGCACCCTTAGCGGGAGAGGGTCCTACGAGCAGTACTTC
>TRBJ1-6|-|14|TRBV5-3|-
CASEGSLGGSPLHF
TGTGCCTCAGAAGGTTCCCTCGGAGGTTCACCCCTCCACTTT
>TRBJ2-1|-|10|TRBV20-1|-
CSARQNEQFF
TGCAGTGCTCGACAGAATGAGCAGTTCTTC
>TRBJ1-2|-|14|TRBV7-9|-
CASSLALWGDGYTF
TGTGCCAGCAGCTTGGCTCTATGGGGAGATGGCTACACCTTC
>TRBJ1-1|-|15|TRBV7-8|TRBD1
CASSSGTGINTEAFF
TGTGCCAGCAGCTCCGGGACAGGGATAAACACTGAAGCTTTCTTT
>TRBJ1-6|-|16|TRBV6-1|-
CASSEVLWGDNSPLHF
TGTGCCAGCAGTGAAGTTTTATGGGGGGACAATTCACCCCTCCACTTT